The rows below give T cell receptor beta chains drawn from one sample of a study of shared clonotypes between healthy human individuals. Using immunoSEQ multiplex PCR, the repertoire was profiled, and TCRdb retains in-frame clones only, with some absent. The table lists 190,000 or so clones, 60% to 75% of them singletons. Sequenced input: memory CD4+ T cells sorted from blood. The source is a man aged 25-45 years in good health. Each CDR3 is given without its conserved first and last residue.

TRBV7-9	TRBJ1-4	ASSLEGGNEKLF
TRBV29-1	TRBJ2-5	SVFGTLGGETQY
TRBV9	TRBJ1-2	ASSVHSGSLNYGYT
TRBV19	TRBJ1-2	ASSIGGPNGYT
TRBV10-3	TRBJ1-5	AISEGGRQENQPQH
TRBV4-3	TRBJ2-2	ASSQEARTGELF
TRBV7-8	TRBJ1-1	ASSSRLQTEAF
TRBV9	TRBJ1-1	ASSVARPDRGDLEAF
TRBV4-1	TRBJ2-1	ASSQVFREGRNEQF
TRBV29-1	TRBJ2-7	SVVAGTNSYEQY
TRBV19	TRBJ2-3	ASKTSGTDTQY
TRBV7-6	TRBJ2-1	ASSSWANEQF
TRBV25-1	TRBJ1-5	ASSDRDSSFQH
TRBV18	TRBJ2-5	ASSPAGLAEETQY
TRBV10-2	TRBJ2-7	ASSRTGYEQY
TRBV7-2	TRBJ1-5	ASSLGIVSQPQH
TRBV4-3	TRBJ1-1	ASSQDPVLGTEAF
TRBV18	TRBJ2-1	ASSPSGQGARGEQF
TRBV5-6	TRBJ1-5	ASSLAAQPQH
TRBV5-6	TRBJ2-1	ASSFLHNYNEQF
TRBV19	TRBJ2-1	ASSIGKGYYNEQF
TRBV2	TRBJ2-7	ASSFFYEQY
TRBV5-1	TRBJ2-1	ASSYGLAGGPGSYNEQF
TRBV9	TRBJ2-7	ASSLATSSYEQY
TRBV5-6	TRBJ2-3	ASSLPGLAGGADTQY
TRBV2	TRBJ2-5	ASSDRVARETQY
TRBV10-2	TRBJ2-3	ASGGLAGGSSTDTQY
TRBV7-8	TRBJ2-4	ASSLAGNFDIQY
TRBV6-5	TRBJ2-7	ASRISGKGYEQY
TRBV5-6	TRBJ1-4	ASSLRGGEKLF
TRBV7-4	TRBJ2-7	ASSLARSYEQY
TRBV28	TRBJ1-2	ASSFGGNYGYT
TRBV6-5	TRBJ2-7	ASSYGLAEYEQY
TRBV6-4	TRBJ2-7	ASSVDRGAEQY
TRBV6-1	TRBJ1-1	ASSARRGRGNTEAF
TRBV29-1	TRBJ2-7	SVAGGAGTGANEQY
TRBV5-6	TRBJ1-2	ASSLSPIEGYT
TRBV28	TRBJ2-7	ASSIRPGQVSYEQY
TRBV28	TRBJ1-1	ASSFPSFFGDLNTEAF
TRBV7-2	TRBJ2-3	ASSWTPSTDTQY